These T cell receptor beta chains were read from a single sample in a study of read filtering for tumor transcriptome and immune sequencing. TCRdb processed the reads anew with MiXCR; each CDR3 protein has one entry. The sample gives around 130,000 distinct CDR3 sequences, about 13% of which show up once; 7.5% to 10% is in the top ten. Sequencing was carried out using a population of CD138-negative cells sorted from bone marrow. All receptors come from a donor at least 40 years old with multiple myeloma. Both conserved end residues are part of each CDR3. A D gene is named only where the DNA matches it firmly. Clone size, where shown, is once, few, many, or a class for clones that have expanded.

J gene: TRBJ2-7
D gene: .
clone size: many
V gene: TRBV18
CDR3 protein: CASSPRILAYEQYF
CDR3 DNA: TGTGCCAGCTCACCACGGATACTAGCCTACGAGCAGTACTTC

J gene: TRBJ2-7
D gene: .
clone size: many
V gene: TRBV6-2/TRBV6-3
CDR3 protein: CASRDAYEQYF
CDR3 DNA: TGTGCCAGCCGGGACGCCTACGAGCAGTACTTC

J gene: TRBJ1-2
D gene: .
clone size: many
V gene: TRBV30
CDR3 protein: CAGGTRAGYGYTF
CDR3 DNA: TGTGCCGGGGGGACCCGGGCTGGCTATGGCTACACCTTC

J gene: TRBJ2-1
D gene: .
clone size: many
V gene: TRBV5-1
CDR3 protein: CASSLGLDNEQFF
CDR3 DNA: TGCGCCAGCAGCTTGGGGCTAGACAATGAGCAGTTCTTC

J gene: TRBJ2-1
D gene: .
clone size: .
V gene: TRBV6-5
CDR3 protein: CASSYRIGEQFF
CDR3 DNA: TGTGCCAGCAGTTACCGGATAGGTGAGCAGTTCTTC

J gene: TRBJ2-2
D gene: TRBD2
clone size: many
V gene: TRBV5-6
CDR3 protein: CASSFRTSGLNTGELFF
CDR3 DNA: TGTGCCAGCAGCTTCCGGACTAGCGGGTTGAACACCGGGGAGCTGTTTTTT

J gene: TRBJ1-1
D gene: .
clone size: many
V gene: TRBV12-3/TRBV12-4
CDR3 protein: CASGTGGFDTEAFF
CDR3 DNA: TGTGCCAGCGGAACCGGGGGTTTCGACACTGAAGCTTTCTTT

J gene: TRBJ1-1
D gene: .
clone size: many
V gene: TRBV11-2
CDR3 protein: CASSSWPRGVDLEAFF
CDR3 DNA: TGTGCCAGCAGCTCCTGGCCGAGGGGGGTTGATTTGGAAGCTTTCTTT

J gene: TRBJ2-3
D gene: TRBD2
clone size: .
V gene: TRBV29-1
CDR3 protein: CSVREGADTQYF
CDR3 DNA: TGCAGCGTGCGGGAGGGGGCAGATACGCAGTATTTT

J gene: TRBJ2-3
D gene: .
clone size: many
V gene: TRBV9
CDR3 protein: CASSTLTGASTDTQYF
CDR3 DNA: TGTGCCAGCAGCACCCTTACGGGAGCAAGCACAGATACGCAGTATTTT

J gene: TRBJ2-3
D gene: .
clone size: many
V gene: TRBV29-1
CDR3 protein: CSVEDHPEGADTQYF
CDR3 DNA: TGCAGCGTTGAAGATCATCCGGAGGGGGCAGATACGCAGTATTTT

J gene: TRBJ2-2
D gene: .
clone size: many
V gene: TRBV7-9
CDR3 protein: CASRGPPNTGELFF
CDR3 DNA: TGTGCCAGCAGGGGACCTCCGAACACCGGGGAGCTGTTTTTT

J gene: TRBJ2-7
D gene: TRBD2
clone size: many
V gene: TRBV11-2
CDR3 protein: CASSPWGGSTYEQYF
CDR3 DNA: TGTGCCAGCAGCCCATGGGGGGGATCAACCTACGAGCAGTACTTC

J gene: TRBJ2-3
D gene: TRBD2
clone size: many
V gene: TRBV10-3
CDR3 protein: CATRTSGSLTDTQYF
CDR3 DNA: TGTGCCACTCGGACTAGCGGGAGCCTTACAGATACGCAGTATTTT

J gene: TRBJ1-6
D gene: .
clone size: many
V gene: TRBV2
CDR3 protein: CASRSSGKSPLHF
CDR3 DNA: TGTGCCAGCAGGAGTTCAGGAAAATCACCCCTCCACTTT

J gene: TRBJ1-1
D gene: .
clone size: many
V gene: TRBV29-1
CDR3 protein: CSVEWDTEAFF
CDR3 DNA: TGCAGCGTTGAATGGGATACTGAAGCTTTCTTT

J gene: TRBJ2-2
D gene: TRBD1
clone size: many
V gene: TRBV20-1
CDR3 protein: CSAKGQGNTGELFF
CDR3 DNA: TGCAGTGCTAAGGGACAGGGAAACACCGGGGAGCTGTTTTTT

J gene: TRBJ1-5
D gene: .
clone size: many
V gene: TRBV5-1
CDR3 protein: CASSKDGNQPQHF
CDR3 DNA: TGCGCCAGCAGCAAGGACGGAAATCAGCCCCAGCATTTT

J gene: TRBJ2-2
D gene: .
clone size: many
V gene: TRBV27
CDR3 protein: CASSSLAADTGELFF
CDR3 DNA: TGTGCCAGCAGTTCGCTAGCCGCAGACACCGGGGAGCTGTTTTTT

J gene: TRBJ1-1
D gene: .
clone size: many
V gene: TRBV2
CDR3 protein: CASSEAAFPFVGINTEAFF
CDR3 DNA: TGTGCCAGCAGTGAAGCGGCCTTCCCCTTTGTTGGGATCAACACTGAAGCTTTCTTT

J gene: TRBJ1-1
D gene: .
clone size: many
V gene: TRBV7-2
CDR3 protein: CASSFSNTEAFF
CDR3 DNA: TGTGCCAGCAGCTTTAGTAACACTGAAGCTTTCTTT

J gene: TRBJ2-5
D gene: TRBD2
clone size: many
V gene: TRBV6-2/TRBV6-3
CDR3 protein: CASSYSSSSGYQETQYF
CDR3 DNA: TGTGCCAGCAGTTACTCGTCTTCTAGCGGGTACCAAGAGACCCAGTACTTC

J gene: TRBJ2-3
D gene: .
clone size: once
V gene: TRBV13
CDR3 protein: CASSPDRGHSGRASTDTQYF
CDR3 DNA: TGTGCCAGCAGCCCTGACAGGGGGCACAGCGGGAGGGCTAGCACAGATACGCAGTATTTT

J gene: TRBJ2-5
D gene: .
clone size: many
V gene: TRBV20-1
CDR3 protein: CSAVERQETQYF
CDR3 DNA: TGCAGTGCGGTCGAGCGTCAAGAGACCCAGTACTTC

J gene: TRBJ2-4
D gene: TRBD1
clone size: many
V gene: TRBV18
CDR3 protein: CASSPDRGKNIQYF
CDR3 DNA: TGTGCCAGCTCACCTGACAGGGGCAAAAACATTCAGTACTTC